Listed below are T cell receptor beta chains from one sample, sequenced in a study of blood T cell repertoires in COVID-19. Some clones are missing from TCRdb's copy, which holds only in-frame ones; the method was immunoSEQ multiplex PCR. Among around 190,000 clones listed, 75% to 80% were seen once. Sequenced material: peripheral blood. These receptors were taken from a woman in her forties or fifties with active or convalescent COVID-19. Both conserved end residues are part of each CDR3. D genes are given only for firm matches. The size entry is marked missing in some rows and otherwise reads once, few, many or a size class.

CDR3: CASSLGGRVTDTQYF; DNA: TGTGCCAGCAGCTTAGGGGGCAGGGTCACAGATACGCAGTATTTT; V: TRBV13; D: .; J: TRBJ2-3; size: .
CDR3: CASSQEQAETQYF; DNA: TGTGCCAGCAGCCAAGAACAGGCGGAGACCCAGTACTTC; V: TRBV3-1/TRBV3-2; D: .; J: TRBJ2-5; size: .
CDR3: CASSIDRERSPLHF; DNA: TGTGCCAGTAGTATAGACAGGGAACGCTCACCCCTCCACTTT; V: TRBV19; D: .; J: TRBJ1-6; size: .
CDR3: CVRSKGRGEGHNEQFF; DNA: TGTGTCAGAAGCAAAGGCAGGGGTGAGGGACACAATGAGCAGTTCTTC; V: TRBV7-5; D: .; J: TRBJ2-1; size: .
CDR3: CASSPQRGNTEAFF; DNA: TGTGCCAGCAGCCCCCAGCGGGGAAACACTGAAGCTTTCTTT; V: TRBV11-2; D: .; J: TRBJ1-1; size: once
CDR3: CASSRVTGGDTEAFF; DNA: TGTGCCAGCTCACGAGTTACCGGAGGGGACACTGAAGCTTTCTTT; V: TRBV18; D: .; J: TRBJ1-1; size: .
CDR3: CASSPRRLAGDDEQYF; DNA: TGTGCCAGCAGCCCGCGAAGACTAGCGGGAGACGACGAGCAGTACTTC; V: TRBV3-1/TRBV3-2; D: TRBD2; J: TRBJ2-7; size: few
CDR3: CASSFDSEQYF; DNA: TGTGCCAGCAGTTTCGACAGCGAGCAGTACTTC; V: TRBV2; D: .; J: TRBJ2-7; size: .
CDR3: CATSVNRAGAYEQYF; DNA: TGTGCCACCAGTGTTAACAGGGCCGGGGCCTACGAGCAGTACTTC; V: TRBV24-1; D: .; J: TRBJ2-7; size: .
CDR3: CASIKGQGMTDTQYF; DNA: TGTGCCAGCATTAAGGGACAGGGGATGACAGATACGCAGTATTTT; V: TRBV2; D: TRBD1; J: TRBJ2-3; size: .
CDR3: CASSIPTEGNQPQHF; DNA: TGTGCCAGTAGTATCCCGACGGAGGGAAATCAGCCCCAGCATTTT; V: TRBV19; D: .; J: TRBJ1-5; size: .
CDR3: CASSQVGGVGGANVLTF; DNA: TGTGCCAGCAGCCAAGTCGGAGGGGTTGGCGGGGCCAACGTCCTGACTTTC; V: TRBV14; D: .; J: TRBJ2-6; size: .
CDR3: CASSPPGFNEQFF; DNA: TGTGCCAGCAGTCCCCCAGGGTTCAATGAGCAGTTCTTC; V: TRBV28; D: .; J: TRBJ2-1; size: .
CDR3: CASSSRDRGQSEAFF; DNA: TGTGCCAGCAGCTCGAGGGACAGGGGTCAGAGTGAAGCTTTCTTT; V: TRBV5-4; D: TRBD1; J: TRBJ1-1; size: .
CDR3: CASSLTITYGYTF; DNA: TGTGCCAGCAGTTTAACAATAACCTATGGCTACACCTTC; V: TRBV28; D: .; J: TRBJ1-2; size: .
CDR3: CSVNGAGSKNEQFF; DNA: TGCAGCGTGAATGGGGCGGGGTCGAAAAATGAGCAGTTCTTC; V: TRBV29-1; D: .; J: TRBJ2-1; size: .
CDR3: CAIFSGQGVGNEQFF; DNA: TGTGCCATCTTTTCGGGACAGGGGGTTGGCAATGAGCAGTTCTTC; V: TRBV10-3; D: TRBD1; J: TRBJ2-1; size: .
CDR3: CASSLRQTNSPLHF; DNA: TGTGCCAGTAGTCTGAGACAGACTAATTCACCCCTCCACTTT; V: TRBV19; D: .; J: TRBJ1-6; size: few
CDR3: CASSLGGRGNQPQHF; DNA: TGTGCCAGCAGCTTAGGTGGTCGGGGCAATCAGCCCCAGCATTTT; V: TRBV7-9; D: .; J: TRBJ1-5; size: few
CDR3: CASSIADTGELFF; DNA: TGTGCCAGTAGTATAGCGGACACCGGGGAGCTGTTTTTT; V: TRBV19; D: .; J: TRBJ2-2; size: .
CDR3: CASSVGLAGTNEQFF; DNA: TGTGCCAGCAGCGTTGGACTAGCGGGAACGAATGAGCAGTTCTTC; V: TRBV9; D: TRBD2; J: TRBJ2-1; size: .
CDR3: CSARGLREAFF; DNA: TGCAGTGCTAGAGGGTTGCGAGAAGCTTTCTTT; V: TRBV20-1; D: .; J: TRBJ1-1; size: .
CDR3: CASSLVSIGTGTFF; DNA: TGTGCCAGCAGCTTAGTGTCGATTGGGACAGGGACCTTCTTC; V: TRBV11-2; D: TRBD1; J: TRBJ2-1; size: once
CDR3: CASSLGQRVGNQPQHF; DNA: TGTGCCAGCAGTCTAGGACAGAGAGTTGGCAATCAGCCCCAGCATTTT; V: TRBV6-2/TRBV6-3; D: .; J: TRBJ1-5; size: .
CDR3: CAWIPPDRGGYGYTF; DNA: TGTGCCTGGATCCCCCCTGACAGGGGAGGGTATGGCTACACCTTC; V: TRBV30; D: TRBD1; J: TRBJ1-2; size: .
CDR3: CASSLGGTNQPQHF; DNA: TGTGCCAGCAGTTTAGGGGGGACCAATCAGCCCCAGCATTTT; V: TRBV27; D: .; J: TRBJ1-5; size: .
CDR3: CASRWDREGAKNIQYF; DNA: TGTGCCAGCAGGTGGGACAGGGAAGGGGCCAAAAACATTCAGTACTTC; V: TRBV11-2; D: TRBD1; J: TRBJ2-4; size: .
CDR3: CASSFTTGRAQHF; DNA: TGTGCCAGCAGTTTTACCACGGGCAGGGCCCAGCATTTT; V: TRBV6-2/TRBV6-3; D: .; J: TRBJ1-5; size: .
CDR3: CASSSGTGGSGNTIYF; DNA: TGTGCCAGCAGTTCCGGGACAGGGGGCAGTGGAAACACCATATATTTT; V: TRBV25-1; D: TRBD1; J: TRBJ1-3; size: .
CDR3: CASSLGTGGTGELFF; DNA: TGCGCCAGCAGCTTAGGGACAGGGGGTACCGGGGAGCTGTTTTTT; V: TRBV5-1; D: TRBD1; J: TRBJ2-2; size: .
CDR3: CAWSQGSGANVLTF; DNA: TGTGCCTGGAGCCAGGGCTCTGGGGCCAACGTCCTGACTTTC; V: TRBV30; D: .; J: TRBJ2-6; size: .
CDR3: CASSPENEKLFF; DNA: TGTGCCAGCAGCCCCGAGAATGAAAAACTGTTTTTT; V: TRBV6-2/TRBV6-3; D: .; J: TRBJ1-4; size: .
CDR3: CASSLGGLAGEKQYF; DNA: TGTGCCAGCAGCTTAGGGGGACTAGCGGGAGAAAAGCAGTACTTC; V: TRBV11-2; D: TRBD2; J: TRBJ2-7; size: .
CDR3: CASSFPGQGGGTEAFF; DNA: TGTGCCAGCAGCTTCCCGGGACAGGGAGGAGGCACTGAAGCTTTCTTT; V: TRBV7-9; D: TRBD1; J: TRBJ1-1; size: .
CDR3: CASSVGGRANTGELFF; DNA: TGTGCCAGCAGCGTAGGGGGGCGGGCGAACACCGGGGAGCTGTTTTTT; V: TRBV9; D: .; J: TRBJ2-2; size: .
CDR3: CAWSLGGGPFDGYTF; DNA: TGTGCCTGGAGTTTAGGAGGAGGGCCATTCGATGGCTACACCTTC; V: TRBV30; D: .; J: TRBJ1-2; size: few
CDR3: CASSIGGSTSEKLFF; DNA: TGTGCCAGTAGTATAGGCGGGAGCACGAGTGAAAAACTGTTTTTT; V: TRBV19; D: .; J: TRBJ1-4; size: .
CDR3: CASSLGVQDGYTF; DNA: TGTGCCAGCAGCTTAGGGGTCCAGGATGGCTACACCTTC; V: TRBV7-8; D: .; J: TRBJ1-2; size: few
CDR3: CASSYGQGSYEQYF; DNA: TGTGCCAGCAGCTACGGACAGGGCTCCTACGAGCAGTACTTC; V: TRBV6-5; D: TRBD1; J: TRBJ2-7; size: .
CDR3: CASSYEGAATGELFF; DNA: TGTGCCAGCAGTTACGAGGGGGCGGCCACCGGGGAGCTGTTTTTT; V: TRBV6-5; D: TRBD1; J: TRBJ2-2; size: .
CDR3: CASSLIPRASARGEQFF; DNA: TGTGCCAGCAGCTTAATCCCGAGGGCATCCGCAAGGGGGGAGCAGTTCTTC; V: TRBV7-2; D: .; J: TRBJ2-1; size: .
CDR3: CASSLGGGQVNTEAFF; DNA: TGTGCCAGCAGCTTAGGGGGGGGCCAGGTGAACACTGAAGCTTTCTTT; V: TRBV11-3; D: .; J: TRBJ1-1; size: .
CDR3: CASSREQGFNYGYTF; DNA: TGTGCCAGCAGTCGCGAACAGGGGTTTAACTATGGCTACACCTTC; V: TRBV7-2; D: TRBD1; J: TRBJ1-2; size: .
CDR3: CASSLEGTVYNEQFF; DNA: TGCGCCAGCAGCTTGGAAGGGACAGTATACAATGAGCAGTTCTTC; V: TRBV5-1; D: TRBD1; J: TRBJ2-1; size: .
CDR3: CASWTGIGGYTF; DNA: TGTGCCAGCTGGACAGGGATTGGGGGCTACACCTTC; V: TRBV6-6; D: TRBD1; J: TRBJ1-2; size: .
CDR3: CASSSGAAGQPQHF; DNA: TGTGCCAGCAGCTCTGGGGCGGCGGGGCAGCCCCAGCATTTT; V: TRBV27; D: .; J: TRBJ1-5; size: .
CDR3: CASSEATGIPEAFF; DNA: TGTGCCAGCAGTGAAGCCACAGGGATCCCTGAAGCTTTCTTT; V: TRBV6-1; D: .; J: TRBJ1-1; size: .
CDR3: CASSYGSSYNSPLHF; DNA: TGTGCCAGCAGTTACGGTAGCTCCTATAATTCACCCCTCCACTTT; V: TRBV6-6; D: .; J: TRBJ1-6; size: .
CDR3: CASSVGQGNTIYF; DNA: TGTGCCAGTAGTGTGGGACAAGGAAACACCATATATTTT; V: TRBV19; D: .; J: TRBJ1-3; size: .
CDR3: CASSEQPSGHQETQYF; DNA: TGTGCCAGCAGTGAACAGCCTAGCGGACACCAAGAGACCCAGTACTTC; V: TRBV2; D: TRBD2; J: TRBJ2-5; size: .
CDR3: CASSQGDRQVDFHYGYTF; DNA: TGTGCCAGCAGCCAAGGGGACCGACAGGTTGATTTTCACTATGGCTACACCTTC; V: TRBV3-1/TRBV3-2; D: .; J: TRBJ1-2; size: .
CDR3: CASRSQGRNTEAFF; DNA: TGTGCCAGCAGGTCACAGGGGAGGAACACTGAAGCTTTCTTT; V: TRBV27; D: TRBD1; J: TRBJ1-1; size: .